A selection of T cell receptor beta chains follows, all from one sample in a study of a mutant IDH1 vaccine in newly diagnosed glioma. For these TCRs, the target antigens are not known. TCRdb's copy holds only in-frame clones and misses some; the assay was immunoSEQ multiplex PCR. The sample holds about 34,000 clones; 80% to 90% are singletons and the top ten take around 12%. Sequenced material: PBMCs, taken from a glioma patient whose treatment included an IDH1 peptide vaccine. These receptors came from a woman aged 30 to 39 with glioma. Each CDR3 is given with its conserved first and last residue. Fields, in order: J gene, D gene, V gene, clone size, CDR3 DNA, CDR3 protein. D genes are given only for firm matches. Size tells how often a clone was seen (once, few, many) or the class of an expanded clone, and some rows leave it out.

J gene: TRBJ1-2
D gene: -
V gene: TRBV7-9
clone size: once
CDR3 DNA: TGTGCCAGCAGCTTTCCCTGGTTGGACTATGGCTACACCTTC
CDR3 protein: CASSFPWLDYGYTF

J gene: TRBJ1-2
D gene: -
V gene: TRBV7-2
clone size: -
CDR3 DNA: TGTGCCAGCAGGTACAGGGATGGCTACACCTTC
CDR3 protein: CASRYRDGYTF

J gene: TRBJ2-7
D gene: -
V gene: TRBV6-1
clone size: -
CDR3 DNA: TGTGCCACCAGCAAGGGACGAGCCGACTACGAGCAGTACTTC
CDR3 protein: CATSKGRADYEQYF

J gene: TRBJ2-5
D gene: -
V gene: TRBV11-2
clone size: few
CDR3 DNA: TGTGCCAGCCGGTCGCCTACGGAGACCCAGTACTTC
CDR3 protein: CASRSPTETQYF

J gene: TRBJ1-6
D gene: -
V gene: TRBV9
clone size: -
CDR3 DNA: TGTGCCAGCAGCGTAGGGGGAGGTTCACCCCTCCACTTT
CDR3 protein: CASSVGGGSPLHF

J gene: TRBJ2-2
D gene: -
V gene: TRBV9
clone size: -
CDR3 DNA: TGTGCCAGCAGCCCCCTTACCGGGGAGCTGTTTTTT
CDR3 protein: CASSPLTGELFF

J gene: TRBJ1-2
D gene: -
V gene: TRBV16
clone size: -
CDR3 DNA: TGTGCCAGCAGCCAAAGGTCACAGTTGGCAAATGGCTACACCTTC
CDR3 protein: CASSQRSQLANGYTF

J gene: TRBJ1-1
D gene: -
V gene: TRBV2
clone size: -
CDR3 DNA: TGTGCCAGCAGTGGGGGGACTGAAGCTTTCTTT
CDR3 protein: CASSGGTEAFF

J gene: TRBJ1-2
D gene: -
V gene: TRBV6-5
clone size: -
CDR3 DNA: TGTGCCAGCAGTTACCGGCTCAACTATGGCTACACCTTC
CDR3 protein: CASSYRLNYGYTF

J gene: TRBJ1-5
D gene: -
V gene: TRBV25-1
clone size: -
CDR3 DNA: TGTGCCAGCAGTGACCTCGCGGGGAATCAGCCCCAGCATTTT
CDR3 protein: CASSDLAGNQPQHF

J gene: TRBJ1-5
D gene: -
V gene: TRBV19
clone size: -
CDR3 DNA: TGTGCCAGTAGAGGATACAGGGAGTATTATCAGCCCCAGCATTTT
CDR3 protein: CASRGYREYYQPQHF

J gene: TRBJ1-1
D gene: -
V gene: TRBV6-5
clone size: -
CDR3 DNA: TGTGCCAGCAGGCGTGGCAACTTGAACACTGAAGCTTTCTTT
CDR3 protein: CASRRGNLNTEAFF

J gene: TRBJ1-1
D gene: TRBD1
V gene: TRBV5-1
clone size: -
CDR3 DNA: TGCGCCAGCAGCCTGACAGGGGGCACTGAAGCTTTCTTT
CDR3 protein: CASSLTGGTEAFF

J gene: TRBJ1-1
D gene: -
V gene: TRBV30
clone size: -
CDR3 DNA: TGTGCCTGGAGTGCGTCCGGGACCGCTTTCTTT
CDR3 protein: CAWSASGTAFF

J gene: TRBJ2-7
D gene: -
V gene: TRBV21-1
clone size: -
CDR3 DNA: TGTGCCAGCAGCATAACCGGGCTTCTCGCCGAGCAGTACTTC
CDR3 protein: CASSITGLLAEQYF

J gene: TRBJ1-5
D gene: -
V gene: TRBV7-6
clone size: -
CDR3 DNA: TGTGCCAGCAGCCCTTCCCCGGACCAGCCCCAGCATTTT
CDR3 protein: CASSPSPDQPQHF

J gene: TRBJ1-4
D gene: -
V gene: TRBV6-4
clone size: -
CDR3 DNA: TGTGCCAGCAGTGGGTCTGAGGCCCAAAATGAAAAACTGTTTTTT
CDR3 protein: CASSGSEAQNEKLFF

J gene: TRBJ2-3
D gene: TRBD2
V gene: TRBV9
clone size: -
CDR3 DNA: TGTGCCAGCAGCGGCACCTCTAGCGGGGGGGGCAGCACAGATACGCAGTATTTT
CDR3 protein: CASSGTSSGGGSTDTQYF

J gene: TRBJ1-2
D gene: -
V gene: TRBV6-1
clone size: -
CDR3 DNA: TGTGCCAGCAGTGGAGACTTTACTGCCGGCTACACCTTC
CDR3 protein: CASSGDFTAGYTF

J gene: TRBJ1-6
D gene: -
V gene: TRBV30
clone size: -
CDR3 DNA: TGTGCCTGGAGTACAGGGTCCATTTCACCCCTCCACTTT
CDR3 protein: CAWSTGSISPLHF

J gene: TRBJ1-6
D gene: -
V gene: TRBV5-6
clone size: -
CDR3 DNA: TGTGCCAGCACCCTGTCGGGGCAGTCACATTCACCCCTCCACTTT
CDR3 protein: CASTLSGQSHSPLHF

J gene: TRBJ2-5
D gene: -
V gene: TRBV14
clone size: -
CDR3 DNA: TGTGCCAGCAGCCAAGGAAAGACCCAGTACTTC
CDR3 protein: CASSQGKTQYF

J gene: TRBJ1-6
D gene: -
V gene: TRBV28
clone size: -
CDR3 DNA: TGTGCCAGCAGTCCCAGCCAAGCAAATTCACCCCTCCACTTT
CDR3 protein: CASSPSQANSPLHF

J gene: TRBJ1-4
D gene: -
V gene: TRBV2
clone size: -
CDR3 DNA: TGTGCCAGCAGTGAGGTACAGATAATTGCAACTAATGAAAAACTGTTTTTT
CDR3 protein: CASSEVQIIATNEKLFF

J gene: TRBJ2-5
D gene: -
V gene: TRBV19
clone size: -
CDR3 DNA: TGTGCCAGTAGTGGGCCCGGGGCGGCAGAGACCCAGTACTTC
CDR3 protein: CASSGPGAAETQYF

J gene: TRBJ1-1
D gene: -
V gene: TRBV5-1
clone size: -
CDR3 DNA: TGCGCCAGCAGCCCAGATGGCAACATGAACACTGAAGCTTTCTTT
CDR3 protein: CASSPDGNMNTEAFF

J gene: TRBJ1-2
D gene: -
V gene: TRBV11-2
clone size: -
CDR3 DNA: TGTGCCAGCAGCACGTCAAGCAGAAAGACCTATGGCTACACCTTC
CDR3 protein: CASSTSSRKTYGYTF

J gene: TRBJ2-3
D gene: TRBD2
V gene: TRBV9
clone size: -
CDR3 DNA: TGTGCCAGCAGCCTAGGGGCCCTAGCGGCATCCGATACGCAGTATTTT
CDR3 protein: CASSLGALAASDTQYF

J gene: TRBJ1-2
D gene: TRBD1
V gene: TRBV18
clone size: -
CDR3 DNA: TGTGCCAGCTCACCTCAAGGGACAGCTAACTATGGCTACACCTTC
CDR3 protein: CASSPQGTANYGYTF

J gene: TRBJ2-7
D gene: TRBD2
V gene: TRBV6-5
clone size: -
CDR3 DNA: TGTGCCAGCAGCTATCCGGGGGGACAGCAGTACTTC
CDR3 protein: CASSYPGGQQYF

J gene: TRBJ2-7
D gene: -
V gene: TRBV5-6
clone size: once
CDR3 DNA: TGTGCCAGCAGCTTGGAACTAGCCCCCTACGAGCAGTACTTC
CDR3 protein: CASSLELAPYEQYF

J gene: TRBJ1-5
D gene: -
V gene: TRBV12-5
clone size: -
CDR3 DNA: TGTGCTAGTGGTCCGACGAGGTTTCAGCCCCAGCATTTT
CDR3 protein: CASGPTRFQPQHF

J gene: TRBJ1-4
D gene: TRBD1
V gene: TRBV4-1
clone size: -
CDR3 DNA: TGCGCCAGCAGCCAGGGACAGGGCCCGCGGGGTGAAAAACTGTTTTTT
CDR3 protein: CASSQGQGPRGEKLFF

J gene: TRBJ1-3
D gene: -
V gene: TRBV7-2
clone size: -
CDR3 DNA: TGTGCCAGCCATCGGGGGGTTCCTGGAAACACCATATATTTT
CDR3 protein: CASHRGVPGNTIYF

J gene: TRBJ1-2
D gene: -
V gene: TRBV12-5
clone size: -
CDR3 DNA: TGTGCTAGTGGTTTCGGCGCAGGGGCGAATGGCTACACCTTC
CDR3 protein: CASGFGAGANGYTF

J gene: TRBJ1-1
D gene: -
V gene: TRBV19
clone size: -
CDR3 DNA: TGTGCCAGTAGTAAAGTGGACAGGAACACTGAAGCTTTCTTT
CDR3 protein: CASSKVDRNTEAFF

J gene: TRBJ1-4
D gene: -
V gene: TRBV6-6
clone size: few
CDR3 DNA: TGTGCCAGCAGTACCACAGGGCCCGAAAAACTGTTTTTT
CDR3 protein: CASSTTGPEKLFF

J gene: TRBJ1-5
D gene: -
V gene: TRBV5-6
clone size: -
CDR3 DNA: TGTGCCAGCAGCTCCGCTACCAAGGGGTATAGCAATCAGCCCCAGCATTTT
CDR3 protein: CASSSATKGYSNQPQHF

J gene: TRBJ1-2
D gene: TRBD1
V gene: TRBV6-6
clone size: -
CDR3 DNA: TGTGCCAGCAGTTTAGGACAGGGCCCCTATGGCTACACCTTC
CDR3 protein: CASSLGQGPYGYTF

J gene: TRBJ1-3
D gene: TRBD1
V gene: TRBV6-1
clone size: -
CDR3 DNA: TGTGCCAGCAGTGAGCACGACAGGGTAAGGCCTGGAAACACCATATATTTT
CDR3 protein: CASSEHDRVRPGNTIYF

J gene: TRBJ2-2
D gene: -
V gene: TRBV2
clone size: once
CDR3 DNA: TGTGCCAGCAGGACTAGTTGGGCCGGGGAGCTGTTTTTT
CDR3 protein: CASRTSWAGELFF

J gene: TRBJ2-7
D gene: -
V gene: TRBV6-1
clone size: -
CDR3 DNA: TGTGCCAGCAGCGCCAGGGACCGAACCTACGAGCAGTACTTC
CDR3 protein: CASSARDRTYEQYF

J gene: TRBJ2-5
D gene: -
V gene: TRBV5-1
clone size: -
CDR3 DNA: TGCGCCAGCAGCGCGACGGGGGGCGGCGAGACCCAGTACTTC
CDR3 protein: CASSATGGGETQYF

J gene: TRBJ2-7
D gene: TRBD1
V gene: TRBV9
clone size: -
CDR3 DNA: TGTGCCAGCAGTGCAGGGGGCGAGCAGTACTTC
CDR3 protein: CASSAGGEQYF

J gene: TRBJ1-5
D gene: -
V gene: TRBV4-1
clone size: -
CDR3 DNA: TGCGCCAGCAGCCACCCGGGGGCCCTCAATCAGCCCCAGCATTTT
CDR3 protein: CASSHPGALNQPQHF

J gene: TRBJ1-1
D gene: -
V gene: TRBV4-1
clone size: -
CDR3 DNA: TGCGCCAGCAGCCAATTTCGGGACACTGAAGCTTTCTTT
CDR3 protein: CASSQFRDTEAFF